This T cell receptor (beta chain) emerged from a study of cytomegalovirus exposure and HLA in healthy donors. Study observations and caveats: Researchers reported from a later analysis that most CMV-associated TCR beta chains appeared HLA-restricted. Most TCR sequences proved rare, with some public TCRs found in many donors. Relative to the roughly 690-donor mean, N-insertions were reportedly fewer in an Asian-associated ancestry cluster in a later analysis.

Healthy bone marrow donors made up the donors. On this clone itself: As yet, its antigen is unknown.

The PCR had 60 Vbeta and 13 Jbeta primers. TCRdb's copy holds only in-frame clones and misses some; the assay was immunoSEQ multiplex PCR. The sample lists 100,000 to 150,000 clones, about 76% occurring once. The germline gives CDR1 SEHNR, CDR2 FQNEAQ (reference sequence). This CDR3 region has 12 residues. Trimming took off 3 bases at V and 2 bases at J, with 5 bases between the two ends. This clonotype was obtained from a woman between 55 and 75 years old in good health and CMV-seropositive. The sample comprised PBMCs. The V and J genes are TRBV7-9 and TRBJ2-7, with unresolved D. The CDR3 DNA is TGTGCCAGCAGCTTCGACACCTACGAGCAGTACTTC. Translating gives CASSFDTYEQYF.